This T cell receptor beta chain was recorded in a study of T cells in narcolepsy. On this clone itself: Its antigen is unidentified.

Study conclusions and caveats: No autoreactive T cell clone sequences appeared in some memory CD4+ repertoires.

The CDR3 is 17 amino acids. CDR1 is LGHNA, CDR2 YNFKEQ, per germline. Unmatched junction bases numbered 5, after V lost 0 bases and J lost 5 bases. Using immunoSEQ multiplex PCR, the repertoire was profiled, and TCRdb retains in-frame clones only, with some absent. The table records 30,000 or so clones, about 83% of them present only once. This clonotype originated in a human donor with narcolepsy. Sequencing input: CD45RA- memory CD4+ T cells from PBMCs. The chain combines TRBV4-2 with TRBJ2-5; 14 positions agree with TRBD2. CDR3 nucleotide sequence: TGTGCCAGCAGCCAAGAGATGACTAGCGGGGGGGCGGAGACCCAGTACTTC. This sequence encodes CASSQEMTSGGAETQYF.